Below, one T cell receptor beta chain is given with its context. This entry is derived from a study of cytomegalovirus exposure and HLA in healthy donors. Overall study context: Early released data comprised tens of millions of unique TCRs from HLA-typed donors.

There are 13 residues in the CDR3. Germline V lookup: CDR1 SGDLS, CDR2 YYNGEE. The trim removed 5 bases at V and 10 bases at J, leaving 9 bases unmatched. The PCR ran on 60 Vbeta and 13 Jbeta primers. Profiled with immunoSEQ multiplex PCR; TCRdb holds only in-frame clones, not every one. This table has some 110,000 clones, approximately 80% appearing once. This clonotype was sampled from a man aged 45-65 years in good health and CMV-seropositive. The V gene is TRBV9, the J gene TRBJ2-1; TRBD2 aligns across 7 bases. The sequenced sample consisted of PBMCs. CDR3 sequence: CASRAWGGGEQFF. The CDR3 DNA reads TGTGCCAGCAGGGCCTGGGGCGGGGGAGAGCAGTTCTTC.